The clone carrying this TCR beta chain appeared a few times. Original processing notes: Quantification of nucleated cells was approximated via reference gene primer amplification. The data were produced by immunoSEQ multiplex PCR, yet TCRdb's version contains in-frame clones alone and is incomplete. Clone size and the V and J calls come from that table; the DNA yielded D and trimming. The repertoire includes about 160,000 clones, approximately 86% of them detected once, and under 3.5% sits in the top ten. Per the germline V gene, CDR1 is SGHVS and CDR2 is FNYEAQ. J was trimmed by 4 bases and V by 3 bases; bases with no gene match: 8. The CDR3 is made up of 17 amino acids. The data belong to a study of blood T cell repertoires in COVID-19. Overall study: Whether acute or convalescent, the COVID-19 samples came from the United States, Italy and Spain. Sources were T cells, B-cell-depleted T cells, or PBMCs; the material itself was cDNA or gDNA.

This rearrangement joins TRBV7-6 to TRBJ2-1; 11 bases agree with TRBD2. The origin of this receptor is a man between 65 and 85 years old with acute or convalescent COVID-19. The sample taken for sequencing was peripheral blood. The CDR3 here is CASSLRDGTSGYNEQFF. The CDR3 bases are TGTGCCAGCAGCTTGAGGGACGGGACTAGCGGTTACAATGAGCAGTTCTTC.